These T cell receptor beta chains were read from a single sample in a study of control samples from healthy donors and cancer patients. TCRdb's copy holds only in-frame clones and misses some; the assay was immunoSEQ multiplex PCR. The sample has about 78,000 clones, approximately 91% seen once. Sequencing was performed on blood. The receptor set was obtained from a woman aged 55-69 years in good health. The CDR3 runs from the conserved cysteine through the conserved F or W. D genes are given only for firm matches. Not every row has a clone size; where given, it reads once, few, many or a size class.

cdr3_length j_call clone_size d_call v_call cdr3_nt cdr3_aa
18 TRBJ1-3 NA NA TRBV5-1 TGCGCCAGCAGCTTGAGAGCAGGTTTCCAGAGCTCTGGAAACACCATATATTTT CASSLRAGFQSSGNTIYF
16 TRBJ1-5 NA NA TRBV5-8 TGTGCCAGCAGCTTGTTGTCATTCCCTAGCAATCAGCCCCAGCATTTT CASSLLSFPSNQPQHF
12 TRBJ1-5 NA NA TRBV27 TGTGCCAGCAGTTTACGGGAACAGCCCCAGCATTTT CASSLREQPQHF
15 TRBJ2-7 NA NA TRBV9 TGTGCCAGCAGCGTTACGGGGGACCCAGCCTCCGAGCAGTACTTC CASSVTGDPASEQYF
16 TRBJ2-1 NA NA TRBV18 TGTGCCAGCTCACCTACACACGCCCCGGGCGACAATGAGCAGTTCTTC CASSPTHAPGDNEQFF
18 TRBJ2-3 NA TRBD2 TRBV3-1/TRBV3-2 TGTGCCAGCAGCCTCGGGACTAGCTACGCCAAGACCACAGATACGCAGTATTTT CASSLGTSYAKTTDTQYF
14 TRBJ2-3 NA NA TRBV11-3 TGTGCCAGCAGCTTAGCGGGATTCACAGATACGCAGTATTTT CASSLAGFTDTQYF
12 TRBJ1-1 NA NA TRBV2 TGTGCCAGCATTAGAAAGAACACTGAAGCTTTCTTT CASIRKNTEAFF
16 TRBJ2-3 NA TRBD2 TRBV5-4 TGTGCCAGCAGCCCCCCAGGGACTAGGAGCACAGATACGCAGTATTTT CASSPPGTRSTDTQYF
14 TRBJ1-6 NA NA TRBV2 TGTGCCAGCAGACGGAGCTCCTATAATTCACCCCTCCACTTT CASRRSSYNSPLHF
15 TRBJ2-5 NA NA TRBV7-6 TGTGCCAGCAGCCTCGGCCAGCGGGACCAAGAGACCCAGTACTTC CASSLGQRDQETQYF
12 TRBJ2-7 NA NA TRBV12-3/TRBV12-4 TGTGCCAGCAGTTTGCGCCACTACGAGCAGTACTTC CASSLRHYEQYF
14 TRBJ2-3 NA TRBD2 TRBV10-3 TGTGCCATCAGTGCCTCAAGCGGGAGGGATACGCAGTATTTT CAISASSGRDTQYF
13 TRBJ1-5 NA NA TRBV6-6 TGTGCCAGCAGACCGGGGCAAGGGCAGCCCCAGCATTTT CASRPGQGQPQHF
13 TRBJ2-3 few NA TRBV5-8 TGTGCCAGCAGCCCGTCAGGGGTAGTTACGCAGTATTTT CASSPSGVVTQYF
16 TRBJ1-5 NA NA TRBV28 TGTGCCAGCAGTCTCCCGGGTAGGGGAGAGGCTCAGCCCCAGCATTTT CASSLPGRGEAQPQHF
14 TRBJ2-3 NA NA TRBV29-1 TGCAGCGTTGGGACTGATTCTAGCACAGATACGCAGTATTTT CSVGTDSSTDTQYF
16 TRBJ2-1 few TRBD2 TRBV11-2 TGTGCCAGCAGCTTACTTGGAGTAGCGGGAACGGATGAGCAGTTCTTC CASSLLGVAGTDEQFF
19 TRBJ1-1 NA NA TRBV3-1/TRBV3-2 TGTGCCAGCAGCCAAGCTGTGACGGTTGTGTTTCCAGGTGGCACTGAAGCTTTCTTT CASSQAVTVVFPGGTEAFF
16 TRBJ2-3 once TRBD1 TRBV24-1 TGTGCCACCAGTGACGACAGGGGAAGGGCAACAGATACGCAGTATTTT CATSDDRGRATDTQYF
13 TRBJ2-5 NA TRBD1 TRBV27 TGTGCCAGCAGCCAGGGGGCAGGCAAGACCCAGTACTTC CASSQGAGKTQYF
14 TRBJ1-2 NA TRBD1 TRBV27 TGTGCCAGCAGTCGTTCGGGACAGCCCTATGGCTACACCTTC CASSRSGQPYGYTF
16 TRBJ1-2 NA NA TRBV28 TGTGCCAGCAGTTTGGTCCTTCCAGGGACTAACTATGGCTACACCTTC CASSLVLPGTNYGYTF
14 TRBJ2-7 few NA TRBV28 TGTGCCAGCAGTTTACACAGGGCGCTCAACGAGCAGTACTTC CASSLHRALNEQYF
15 TRBJ1-2 NA TRBD1 TRBV5-5 TGTGCCAGCAGCGCAATGCAGGGGGTAAACTATGGCTACACCTTC CASSAMQGVNYGYTF
16 TRBJ2-6 NA NA TRBV11-2 TGTGCCAGCAGTTCCCCGCGGGACTCTGGGGCCAACGTCCTGACTTTC CASSSPRDSGANVLTF
13 TRBJ1-1 NA TRBD1 TRBV2 TGTGCCAGCAGTTCCCGACAGGGCACTGAAGCTTTCTTT CASSSRQGTEAFF
13 TRBJ1-2 once NA TRBV7-9 TGTGCCAGCAGGGGGGGAACGAGCTATGGCTACACCTTC CASRGGTSYGYTF
16 TRBJ2-1 NA TRBD1 TRBV5-8 TGTGCCAGCAGTTACCCCTGGGGACAGGGTTACAATGAGCAGTTCTTC CASSYPWGQGYNEQFF
13 TRBJ2-6 NA NA TRBV12-3/TRBV12-4 TGTGCCAGCAGCTTGGGTGGGGCCAACGTCCTGACTTTC CASSLGGANVLTF
14 TRBJ2-7 once TRBD1 TRBV7-9 TGTGCCAGCAGCCCTCGGACAGGGACCTACGAGCAGTACTTC CASSPRTGTYEQYF
13 TRBJ2-7 NA NA TRBV5-6 TGTGCCAGCAACCTCGGGCTAAACTACGAGCAGTACTTC CASNLGLNYEQYF
14 TRBJ2-3 NA NA TRBV29-1 TGCAGCGCCAGAAGGGGAATCGGCACAGATACGCAGTATTTT CSARRGIGTDTQYF
14 TRBJ2-7 NA TRBD2 TRBV7-9 TGTGCCAGCAGCCCCAACACGGGGGGGAGCGAGCAGTACTTC CASSPNTGGSEQYF
14 TRBJ2-7 NA NA TRBV19 TGTGCCAGTAGTATTTCCAGAGGTTCCTACGAGCAGTACTTC CASSISRGSYEQYF
15 TRBJ2-5 once NA TRBV5-1 TGCGCCAGCAGCTTGTCCCAAGGAGGGTGGGAGACCCAGTACTTC CASSLSQGGWETQYF
12 TRBJ1-2 NA NA TRBV19 TGTGCCAGTACCGTCGGGAACTATGGCTACACCTTC CASTVGNYGYTF
15 TRBJ1-4 NA NA TRBV4-1 TGCGCCAGCAGCCGTGTTCAAAGGGTAGAAGAAAAACTGTTTTTT CASSRVQRVEEKLFF
16 TRBJ2-1 NA TRBD2 TRBV19 TGTGCCAGTAGTATTACGGTGCAGGGCGGGGGAGGTGAGCAGTTCTTC CASSITVQGGGGEQFF
17 TRBJ2-5 NA NA TRBV4-3 TGCGCCAGCAGCCAAGATCGACCCATAAGGTACCAAGAGACCCAGTACTTC CASSQDRPIRYQETQYF
18 TRBJ1-1 NA NA TRBV11-3 TGTGCCAGCGCACCGGACACAGGGAATTGGTATGCGAACACTGAAGCTTTCTTT CASAPDTGNWYANTEAFF
15 TRBJ1-1 NA TRBD1 TRBV28 TGTGCCAGCAGTCCAAGGGACAGGGGAATCACTGAAGCTTTCTTT CASSPRDRGITEAFF
13 TRBJ2-4 NA TRBD2 TRBV19 TGTGCCACTGGGAGGGCCCTGGAAAACATTCAGTACTTC CATGRALENIQYF
12 TRBJ2-7 few NA TRBV7-9 TGTGCCAGCAATGACTTCGCCTACGAGCAGTACTTC CASNDFAYEQYF
13 TRBJ2-1 once NA TRBV7-3 TGTGCCAGCAGCTTAACGGAGTTGGGGGAGCAGTTCTTC CASSLTELGEQFF
15 TRBJ1-5 NA NA TRBV5-1 TGCGCCAGCAGTTCTGACGGAACTAGCAATCAGCCCCAGCATTTT CASSSDGTSNQPQHF
15 TRBJ2-3 NA NA TRBV24-1 TGTGCCACCAGTGATTTAAAGCGGAGCACAGATACGCAGTATTTT CATSDLKRSTDTQYF